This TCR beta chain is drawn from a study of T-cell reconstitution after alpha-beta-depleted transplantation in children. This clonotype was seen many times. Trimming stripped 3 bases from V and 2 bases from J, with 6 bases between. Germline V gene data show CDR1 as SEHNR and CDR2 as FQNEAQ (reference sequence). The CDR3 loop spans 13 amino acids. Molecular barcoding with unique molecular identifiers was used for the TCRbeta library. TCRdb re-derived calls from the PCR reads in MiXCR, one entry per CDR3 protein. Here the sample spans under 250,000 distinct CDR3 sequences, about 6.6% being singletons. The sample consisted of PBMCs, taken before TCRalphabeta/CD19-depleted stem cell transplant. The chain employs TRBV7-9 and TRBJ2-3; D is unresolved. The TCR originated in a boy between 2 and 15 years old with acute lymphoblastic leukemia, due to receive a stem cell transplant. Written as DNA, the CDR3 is TGTGCCAGCAGCTTCGCCAACACAGATACGCAGTATTTT. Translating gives CASSFANTDTQYF.